Shown below are 26 T cell receptor beta chains from a single sample sequenced in a study of response to subunit inactivated influenza vaccine. TCRdb re-called the RT-PCR reads through MiXCR, storing one row per CDR3 protein. This table has approximately 500,000 distinct CDR3 sequences, 12% to 15% appearing once. This specimen was PBMCs from blood, taken roughly 13 days after vaccination. These receptors originate from a man between 45 and 60 years old who received an inactivated influenza vaccine.

This rearrangement joins TRBV20-1 to TRBJ2-1; D possibly uses TRBD1 or TRBD2 (5 bases each). Germline assignment: CDR1 DFQATT and CDR2 SNEGSKA (reference sequence). The CDR3 loop spans 13 amino acids. V dropped 7 bases and J dropped 6 bases, with 16 bases sitting between them. The CDR3 loop is CSVRDLRFNEQFF. The CDR3 bases are TGCAGTGTCCGGGACCTCCGCTTCAATGAGCAGTTCTTC.

The chain links TRBV7-9 to TRBJ1-6; the match to TRBD1 covers 7 bases. The CDR3 loop spans 14 amino acids. Germline values: CDR1 SEHNR, CDR2 FQNEAQ (reference sequence). CDR3 residues: CAGGDSRNNSPLHF. The DNA of the CDR3 is TGTGCTGGGGGGGACAGCAGAAATAATTCACCCCTCCACTTT. The variable domain in full, completed from reference TRBV7-9 and TRBJ1-6, reads DTGVSQNPRHKITKRGQNVTFRCDPISEHNRLYWYRQTLGQGPEFLTYFQNEAQLEKSRLLSDRFSAERPKGSFSTLEIQRTEQGDSAMYLCAGGDSRNNSPLHFGNGTRLTVT.

This clonotype was detected only a few times. The chain links TRBV12-3 or TRBV12-4 to TRBJ2-5; 7 positions agree with TRBD1. The CDR3 is made up of 14 amino acids. J was trimmed by 2 bases and V by 3 bases; bases with no gene match: 3. The CDR3 loop is CASSLSGQQETQYF. The CDR3 coding sequence is TGTGCCAGCAGTTTGTCGGGACAGCAAGAGACCCAGTACTTC.

This chain links TRBV6-2 or TRBV6-3 with TRBJ2-4; the match to TRBD2 covers 13 bases. Losses at the gene ends were 6 bases for V and 1 base for J; bases not matched to a gene: 18. There are 21 residues in the CDR3. Germline CDR1 MNHEY, CDR2 SVGEGT. CDR3 region: CASSPGLPGLAGHGAKNIQYF. As DNA, the CDR3 is TGTGCCAGCAGCCCGGGTTTACCGGGACTAGCGGGACACGGGGCCAAAAACATTCAGTACTTC.

There are many counts of this clonotype. CDR3 sequence: CASTPSGYTGELFF. The DNA of the CDR3 is TGTGCCAGCACCCCTTCAGGGTACACCGGGGAGCTGTTTTTT. V and J are TRBV12-3 or TRBV12-4 and TRBJ2-2, with D possibly TRBD1 on 5 matching bases. V dropped 7 bases and J dropped 3 bases, with 12 bases sitting between them. The CDR3 covers 14 residues.

The genes are TRBV10-3 and TRBJ1-1; D ambiguous. Germline V gives CDR1 ENHRY, CDR2 SYGVKD. V gave up 4 bases and J gave up 1 base, with 10 bases separating them. This CDR3 contains 14 residues. The CDR3 loop is CAISGERSNTEAFF. The CDR3 DNA sequence: TGTGCCATCAGTGGAGAGAGGTCGAACACTGAAGCTTTCTTT.

This clonotype was seen more than once but under ten times. This chain connects TRBV20-1 to TRBJ1-6, with unresolved D. The length of the CDR3 is 14 residues. Trimming removed 0 bases at V and 10 bases at J, with 13 bases between. CDR1 and CDR2 from the germline V gene are DFQATT and SNEGSKA (reference sequence). The CDR3 region is CSAREGTGLSPLHF. CDR3 DNA sequence: TGCAGTGCTAGAGAGGGAACCGGGCTCTCACCCCTCCACTTT.

This clonotype was counted only a few times. The chain couples TRBV27 to TRBJ2-5; 7 bases agree with TRBD1. The CDR3 spans 13 residues. Germline values: CDR1 MNHEY, CDR2 SMNVEV (reference sequence). V lost 6 bases and J lost 1; bases outside the gene matches: 2. As DNA, the CDR3 is TGTGCCAGCAGAGGGGGCGGCCAAGAGACCCAGTACTTC. This codes for CASRGGGQETQYF.

In this sample, this clonotype turned up many times. The CDR3 here is CASRGSSAGELFF. CDR3 DNA: TGTGCCAGCAGAGGGAGCAGCGCCGGGGAGCTGTTTTTT. The chain joins TRBV12-3 or TRBV12-4 to TRBJ2-2, with D perhaps TRBD2 (5 bases). V lost 6 bases to trimming and J lost 6 bases, with 11 bases between them. The CDR3 extends over 13 amino acids.

This clonotype was detected only a few times. The genes are TRBV10-3 and TRBJ1-2, with a tentative D call TRBD1 (5 bases). V gave up 0 bases and J gave up 4 bases, with 9 bases separating them. In germline, CDR1 is ENHRY, CDR2 SYGVKD. The CDR3 totals 14 residues. CDR3: CAISESRQIYGYTF. CDR3 DNA sequence: TGTGCCATCAGTGAGTCGCGACAGATCTATGGCTACACCTTC.

This clonotype has only a few counts. The junction shows a germline mismatch at one end, possibly a read error. This CDR3 is CASSLAGAFQETQYF. As DNA, the CDR3 is TGTGCCAGCAGCCTAGCGGGGGCCTTCCAAGAGACCCAGTACTTC. This chain joins TRBV7-6 and TRBJ2-5, with 10 bases matching TRBD2. Germline assignment: CDR1 SGHVS and CDR2 FNYEAQ. The CDR3 length is 15 residues.

This clonotype was recorded a few times. This chain uses TRBV2 with TRBJ2-7; D call uncertain. In germline, CDR1 is SNHLY, CDR2 FYNNEI. With 7 bases removed from V and 2 bases from J, the gap between germline ends came to 9 bases. The CDR3 contains 12 residues. CDR3 coding DNA: TGTGCCAGCAATCCCGGCACCTACGAGCAGTACTTC. This translates into CASNPGTYEQYF.

The rearrangement joins TRBV10-3 to TRBJ1-1, with TRBD1 matching over 7 bases. Trimming at V came to 5 bases and at J to 2 bases, leaving 5 bases not matched to a gene. Germline V gene sequence: CDR1 ENHRY, CDR2 SYGVKD. This CDR3 has 14 amino acids. The CDR3 loop reads CAISSDRRNTEAFF. The CDR3 coding sequence is TGTGCCATCAGTTCGGACAGGAGAAACACTGAAGCTTTCTTT.

The chain links TRBV29-1 to TRBJ2-5; D not resolved. With 5 bases removed from V and 3 bases from J, the gap between germline ends came to 10 bases. The CDR3 loop spans 12 amino acids. CDR1 and CDR2 from the germline V gene are SQVTM and ANQGSEA. For the CDR3, the DNA is TGCAGCGTTTTCCCGGGTGAAGAGACCCAGTACTTC. This encodes CSVFPGEETQYF.

V gene TRBV7-9 combines with J gene TRBJ2-1; D not certain. Looked up from germline, CDR1 is SEHNR and CDR2 is FQNEAQ (reference sequence). Trimming cost V 5 bases and J 8 bases, with 13 bases left between them. This CDR3 has 13 residues. The CDR3 is CASSLPPWDEQFF. DNA for the CDR3: TGTGCCAGCAGCCTTCCTCCTTGGGATGAGCAGTTCTTC.

This clonotype was detected many times. This chain uses TRBV5-5 with TRBJ2-2; D not resolved. V lost 1 base and J lost 7, with 5 bases in between. CDR1 and CDR2 (germline): SGHKS, YYEKEE (reference sequence). The CDR3 runs 12 residues. CDR3 loop: CASSLLDGELFF. CDR3 nucleotides: TGTGCCAGCAGCTTGCTTGACGGGGAGCTGTTTTTT. Based on the CDR3 plus reference TRBV5-5 and TRBJ2-2, the full variable domain is DAGVTQSPTHLIKTRGQQVTLRCSPISGHKSVSWYQQVLGQGPQFIFQYYEKEERGRGNFPDRFSARQFPNYSSELNVNALLLGDSALYLCASSLLDGELFFGEGSRLTVL.

The chain joins TRBV2 to TRBJ2-7; weak D call: TRBD1 (6 bases). This CDR3 is built from 15 residues. V was trimmed by 6 bases and J by 2 bases, leaving 17 bases between them. The germline V gene encodes CDR1 SNHLY and CDR2 FYNNEI. CDR3 protein: CASRGTWDNPYEQYF. The CDR3 DNA follows: TGTGCCAGCAGAGGAACATGGGACAACCCCTACGAGCAGTACTTC.

This clonotype was recorded many times. V is TRBV20-1 and J is TRBJ2-2, with 11 bases lining up with TRBD1. The CDR3 length is 15 residues. CDR1 is DFQATT, CDR2 SNEGSKA, per germline (reference sequence). With V trimmed by 4 bases and J by 3 bases, 4 bases remained unmatched. Here the CDR3 reads CSATGTGGDTGELFF. The DNA of the CDR3 is TGCAGTGCTACCGGGACAGGGGGTGACACCGGGGAGCTGTTTTTT.

The chain joins TRBV29-1 to TRBJ1-1; the match to TRBD1 covers 10 bases. Germline assignment: CDR1 SQVTM and CDR2 ANQGSEA. CDR3 length: 14 amino acids. The ends lost 5 bases at V and 4 bases at J; junction bases unmatched: 7. The CDR3 region is CSVLVTGGGTEAFF. The DNA of the CDR3 is TGCAGCGTTTTGGTGACAGGGGGCGGCACTGAAGCTTTCTTT.

This clonotype was counted at least ten times. V and J are TRBV11-1 and TRBJ2-3, with D possibly matching TRBD1 (6 bases). CDR1 SGHAT and CDR2 FQDESV come from the germline V gene (reference sequence). This CDR3 is built from 19 residues. The ends were cut back, 4 bases at V and 10 bases at J, with 33 bases in the middle. CDR3 nucleotide sequence: TGTGCCAGCAGCTCTCAAAACAGGGCCGTGGGACCTTCTATGGGGGCGCAGTATTTT. Amino acids: CASSSQNRAVGPSMGAQYF. Full variable domain (remainder filled in from reference TRBV11-1 and TRBJ2-3): EAEVAQSPRYKITEKSQAVAFWCDPISGHATLYWYRQILGQGPELLVQFQDESVVDDSQLPKDRFSAERLKGVDSTLKIQPAELGDSAMYLCASSSQNRAVGPSMGAQYFGPGTRLTVL.

This clonotype was counted a few times. The CDR3 protein is CASSLAPETNYEQYF. CDR3 DNA: TGTGCCAGCAGCTTAGCCCCAGAGACTAACTACGAGCAGTACTTC. V usage is TRBV7-8 and J usage is TRBJ2-7; possibly TRBD2 for D (5 bases). CDR3 length: 15 residues. The germline V and J ends were trimmed by 0 bases and 3 bases, with 12 bases remaining between them. Germline assignment: CDR1 SGHVS and CDR2 FQNEAQ.

This chain connects TRBV7-2 to TRBJ2-7, with TRBD2 identical over 9 bases. The J segment lost 3 bases and the V segment lost 5 bases, leaving 2 bases of the junction unmatched. The CDR3 sequence is 13 residues long. Germline V lookup: CDR1 SGHTA, CDR2 FQGNSA. CDR3 DNA: TGTGCCAGCAGCGCGACTAGCGGCTACGAGCAGTACTTC. Amino acids: CASSATSGYEQYF.

This clonotype was seen at least ten times. This chain links TRBV4-3 with TRBJ1-2; TRBD1 matches at 7 bases. In germline, CDR1 is LGHNA, CDR2 YSLEER. The CDR3 is 15 amino acids. V shed 2 bases and J 4 bases; nucleotides not matched to a gene: 7. The CDR3 loop reads CASSQTDRAGYGYTF. In nucleotides, the CDR3 is TGCGCCAGCAGCCAAACCGACAGGGCAGGCTATGGCTACACCTTC.

This clonotype has a handful of counts. The chain carries TRBV20-1 and TRBJ1-5; D is perhaps TRBD1 (6 bases). Trimming left V 0 bases short and J 5 bases short, with 11 bases between. CDR3 length: 14 residues. Germline V lookup: CDR1 DFQATT, CDR2 SNEGSKA (reference sequence). The CDR3: CSARDLRGDQPQHF. The CDR3 region has the DNA TGCAGTGCTAGAGATTTGAGGGGGGATCAGCCCCAGCATTTT.

Here the CDR3 DNA reads TGTGCCAGCAGTCGGGGGGTGAGCACTGAAGCTTTCTTT. Residues: CASSRGVSTEAFF. This rearrangement joins TRBV3-1 to TRBJ1-1, with D perhaps matching TRBD1 (5 bases). The CDR3 extends over 13 amino acids. CDR1 and CDR2 from the germline V gene are LGHDT and YNNKEL (reference sequence). Trimming took off 6 bases at V and 4 bases at J, with 12 bases between the two ends.

Only a few counts were recorded for this clonotype. The chain joins TRBV24-1 to TRBJ2-4; the D gene could be TRBD1 or TRBD2 (5 bases each). The CDR3 has 15 amino acids. In germline, CDR1 is KGHDR, CDR2 SFDVKD. V was shortened by 5 bases and J by 4 bases, with 14 bases between the two germline ends. CDR3 sequence (DNA): TGTGCCACCAGTGTAGTCGGGACCGTGAAAAACATTCAGTACTTC. It codes for CATSVVGTVKNIQYF.